Following are 23 T cell receptor beta chains from one sample sequenced in a study of beta chain features in type 1 diabetes. All of the isolated RNA was reverse transcribed, so expressed TCRB transcripts were sequenced. Only in-frame clones appear in the TCRdb table, and some are missing; sequencing was by immunoSEQ multiplex PCR. Of 250,000 or so clones in the sample, 25% to 35% are singletons; the top ten hold under 4.5%. The material sequenced was central memory CD4+ T cells from blood. These receptors came from a man aged 30-40 years in good health.

The rearrangement joins TRBV6-1 to TRBJ1-6; a weak D match, TRBD1 (5 bases). Germline CDR1 and CDR2: MNHNS and SASEGT. The length of the CDR3 is 17 residues. V lost 4 bases to trimming and J lost 10 bases, with 23 bases between them. The CDR3 is CASSGQRVGQGGSPLHF. The CDR3 coding sequence is TGTGCCAGCAGTGGACAAAGGGTAGGGCAGGGAGGCTCACCCCTCCACTTT.

On this clone itself: One end of the junction is discordant with germline, which a read error may explain. The chain uses TRBV11-2 and TRBJ2-7; D unresolved. This CDR3 has 15 residues. Germline V gene sequence: CDR1 SGHAT, CDR2 FQNNGV. This chain's CDR3 is CASSLERVGSYEQYF. In DNA form, the CDR3 reads TGTGCCAGCAGCCTAGAAAGGGTCGGCTCCTACGAGCAGTACTTC.

The CDR3 is CASSSRGPSYEQYF. CDR3 sequence (DNA): TGTGCCAGCAGTTCGCGGGGGCCCTCCTACGAGCAGTACTTC. This chain links TRBV7-2 with TRBJ2-5, with D possibly TRBD2 on 7 matching bases. The DNA end is more similar to TRBJ2-7, so the J call may be wrong. Germline assignment: CDR1 SGHTA and CDR2 FQGNSA. There are 14 residues in the CDR3.

The chain has TRBV4-3 and TRBJ1-2, with D tentatively TRBD1 (5 bases). Per the germline V gene, CDR1 is LGHNA and CDR2 is YSLEER. V was cut by 0 bases and J by 7 bases, with 12 bases left in between. The CDR3 runs to 14 residues. The CDR3 loop reads CASSQEEGWIGYTF. The DNA for the CDR3 is TGCGCCAGCAGCCAAGAAGAGGGGTGGATTGGCTACACCTTC.

Comments on this clone: Within the sample, other DNA sequences also encode this same CDR3. The V and J genes are TRBV18 and TRBJ2-3; unclear D gene. This CDR3 is 12 amino acids long. Germline V gene sequence: CDR1 KGHSH, CDR2 LQKENI. V lost 3 bases, J lost 3 bases, and 4 bases lay in between. The CDR3 DNA follows: TGTGCCAGCTCACCCAAGACAGATACGCAGTATTTT. This sequence encodes CASSPKTDTQYF.

The V gene is TRBV29-1, the J gene TRBJ2-5; D possibly uses TRBD1 or TRBD2 (6 bases each). Trimming removed 7 bases at V and 1 base at J, with 13 bases between. Germline V gives CDR1 SQVTM, CDR2 ANQGSEA. This CDR3 is 13 amino acids long. CDR3 bases: TGCAGCGCACTTAAGGGGGGCCAAGAGACCCAGTACTTC. It translates to CSALKGGQETQYF.

The chain couples TRBV30 to TRBJ2-7; D may be TRBD1 (6 bases). Germline CDR1 GTSNPN, CDR2 SVGIG (reference sequence). The CDR3 totals 11 residues. Trimming shortened V by 6 bases and J by 4 bases, and 10 bases separated the two germline ends. CDR3 protein: CACSRGYEQYF. Written as DNA, the CDR3 is TGTGCCTGTTCCAGGGGTTACGAGCAGTACTTC.

This clone was picked up a small number of times. The V call is TRBV30, the J call TRBJ1-2; D not resolved. Germline CDR1 reads GTSNPN; CDR2 reads SVGIG (reference sequence). V shed 0 bases and J shed 4 bases, with 12 bases lying between them. This CDR3 comprises 14 residues. The CDR3, as DNA: TGTGCCTGGAGTGTAGTAAGCCGGGGCTATGGCTACACCTTC. Residues: CAWSVVSRGYGYTF. The full variable domain, its missing parts supplied by reference TRBV30 and TRBJ1-2, is SQTIHQWPATLVQPVGSPLSLECTVEGTSNPNLYWYRQAAGRGLQLLFYSVGIGQISSEVPQNLSASRPQDRQFILSSKKLLLSDSGFYLCAWSVVSRGYGYTFGSGTRLTVV.

The chain combines TRBV18 with TRBJ1-5; no clear D. V lost 3 bases, J lost 2 bases, and 11 bases lay in between. CDR1 and CDR2 (germline): KGHSH, LQKENI. The CDR3 has 15 residues. Written as DNA, the CDR3 is TGTGCCAGCTCACCGGGCTCGTCGGGCAATCAGCCCCAGCATTTT. Encoded protein: CASSPGSSGNQPQHF.

The V call is TRBV6-5, the J call TRBJ2-7; perhaps TRBD2 as D (6 bases). V was cut by 8 bases and J by 2 bases, with 13 bases left in between. The germline gives CDR1 MNHEY, CDR2 SVGAGI. This CDR3 region has 13 residues. The CDR3 DNA reads TGTGCCAGCCGTAGCGGAGGCCCCTACGAGCAGTACTTC. Translated: CASRSGGPYEQYF.

V gene TRBV5-1 combines with J gene TRBJ2-1; 9 bases agree with TRBD2. CDR3 length equals 17 residues. The germline gives CDR1 SGHRS, CDR2 YFSETQ. V trimming: 0 bases; J trimming: 3 bases; junction bases outside the gene matches: 7. CDR3 sequence reads: CASSLDRTSVFYNEQFF. The CDR3 nucleotides read TGCGCCAGCAGCTTGGATAGGACTAGCGTCTTCTACAATGAGCAGTTCTTC. Full variable domain (remainder filled in from reference TRBV5-1 and TRBJ2-1): KAGVTQTPRYLIKTRGQQVTLSCSPISGHRSVSWYQQTPGQGLQFLFEYFSETQRNKGNFPGRFSGRQFSNSRSEMNVSTLELGDSALYLCASSLDRTSVFYNEQFFGPGTRLTVL.

As to this clone: This specimen includes other DNA sequences encoding the same CDR3. DNA for the CDR3: TGTGCCAGCAGCTTGTCGGGGCAGCACACAGATACGCAGTATTTT. Translating it yields CASSLSGQHTDTQYF. This chain connects TRBV7-2 to TRBJ2-3; D is perhaps TRBD1 or TRBD2 (5 bases each). V was shortened by 3 bases and J by 2 bases, with 12 bases between the two germline ends. Germline CDR1 SGHTA, CDR2 FQGNSA. The CDR3 contains 15 residues.

The chain combines TRBV11-2 with TRBJ2-1; D assignment may be TRBD1 or TRBD2 (5 bases each). The V and J ends lost 5 bases and 4 bases respectively, with 15 bases between them. Looked up from germline, CDR1 is SGHAT and CDR2 is FQNNGV. This CDR3 region has 15 residues. In nucleotides, the CDR3 is TGTGCCAGCAGCGTCGGGACCCCGGGGTACAATGAGCAGTTCTTC. This translates into CASSVGTPGYNEQFF. Complete variable domain (other parts from reference TRBV11-2 and TRBJ2-1): EAGVAQSPRYKIIEKRQSVAFWCNPISGHATLYWYQQILGQGPKLLIQFQNNGVVDDSQLPKDRFSAERLKGVDSTLKIQPAKLEDSAVYLCASSVGTPGYNEQFFGPGTRLTVL.

This clone occurred many times. The genes are TRBV2 and TRBJ2-1, with TRBD2 matching over 9 bases. CDR3 length: 14 residues. The V gene's germline CDR1 is SNHLY and CDR2 FYNNEI. V lost 8 bases, J lost 7 bases, and 9 bases stayed unmatched. The CDR3 loop is CASLLAGLGNEQFF. Written as DNA, the CDR3 is TGTGCCAGCCTTCTAGCGGGGCTTGGTAATGAGCAGTTCTTC.

This chain uses TRBV7-2 with TRBJ2-7, with D unclear. The CDR3 length is 13 residues. V lost 0 bases and J lost 10, with 13 bases in between. Looked up from germline, CDR1 is SGHTA and CDR2 is FQGNSA. CDR3 protein: CASSLAQDRRQYF. CDR3 coding DNA: TGTGCCAGCAGCTTAGCCCAGGATCGCCGACAGTACTTC.

This chain uses TRBV4-3 with TRBJ2-6; no clear D gene. This CDR3 has 17 amino acids. Between the trimmed V and J ends, which lost 1 base and 3 bases, there was a span of 13 bases. Germline values: CDR1 LGHNA, CDR2 YSLEER. CDR3 sequence reads: CASSQAKAGYGANVLTF. Here the CDR3 DNA reads TGCGCCAGCAGCCAAGCCAAGGCCGGGTATGGGGCCAACGTCCTGACTTTC.

Only a few counts were recorded for this clone. V gene TRBV14 combines with J gene TRBJ2-7; TRBD2 matches at 9 bases. CDR1 SGHDN and CDR2 FVKESK come from the germline V gene. Trimming removed 4 bases from V and 3 bases from J; junction bases left unmatched: 13. The CDR3 sequence is 17 residues long. CDR3 residues: CASSRFSGRGSGYEQYF. CDR3 coding DNA: TGTGCCAGCAGCCGGTTTAGCGGGAGAGGGTCCGGCTACGAGCAGTACTTC.

The chain carries TRBV9 and TRBJ2-7, with D unclear. The CDR3 extends over 14 amino acids. Deletions cut 0 bases from V and 4 bases from J, with 11 bases between. Germline CDR1 SGDLS, CDR2 YYNGEE. The CDR3 DNA sequence: TGTGCCAGCAGCGTAGACCAATCCCGTTACGAGCAGTACTTC. The encoded protein is CASSVDQSRYEQYF.

As concerns this clone: This same CDR3 is encoded by further DNA sequences in the sample. This chain joins TRBV15 and TRBJ1-2; weak D call: TRBD1 (5 bases). The CDR3 sequence is 12 residues long. The germline V gene has CDR1 LNHNV and CDR2 YYDKDF (reference sequence). Trimming took 5 bases from V and 4 from J, leaving 8 bases between them. The chain's CDR3 is CATSRDGYGYTF. As DNA, the CDR3 is TGTGCCACCAGCCGGGACGGCTATGGCTACACCTTC.

The sample holds a few counts of this clone. The chain joins TRBV30 to TRBJ2-1; 10 positions match TRBD2. The CDR3 totals 15 residues. CDR1 is GTSNPN, CDR2 SVGIG, per germline (reference sequence). Trimming at V came to 0 bases and at J to 12 bases, leaving 11 bases not matched to a gene. As DNA, the CDR3 is TGTGCCTGGAGTGTACCGGGACTAGCGTCTGATATGCAGTTCTTC. This codes for CAWSVPGLASDMQFF.

This clone was seen just once. J is TRBJ1-1 and V is TRBV10-3; D ambiguous. Trimming removed 11 bases from V and 2 bases from J, with 15 bases in between. In germline, CDR1 is ENHRY, CDR2 SYGVKD. CDR3 size: 13 residues. CDR3 coding DNA: TGTGCCTCCAAGACGGAGACTAACACTGAAGCTTTCTTT. Protein product: CASKTETNTEAFF.

This clone was observed a handful of times. The chain carries TRBV19 and TRBJ1-6; 8 nucleotides align to TRBD1. Losses at the gene ends were 10 bases for V and 5 bases for J; bases not matched to a gene: 4. CDR1 and CDR2 (germline): LNHDA, SQIVND (reference sequence). CDR3 length: 13 amino acids. As DNA, the CDR3 is TGTGCCACAGGACAGGGAAATAATTCACCCCTCCACTTT. This sequence encodes CATGQGNNSPLHF.

This clone was counted between two and nine times. V is TRBV6-1 and J is TRBJ2-7; D is unclear. The germline V gene encodes CDR1 MNHNS and CDR2 SASEGT. The CDR3 is 16 amino acids. V was trimmed by 3 bases and J by 5 bases, leaving 20 bases between them. This CDR3 reads CASSDPGPALRHEQYF. The CDR3 bases are TGTGCCAGCAGTGACCCCGGACCCGCCCTAAGGCACGAGCAGTACTTC.